The clone carrying this T cell receptor (beta chain) was seen once. Its antigen is as yet unknown. The entry originates in a study of TIL therapy for anti-PD-1-resistant metastatic lung cancer. The wider study: Half of patients were current or former smokers. Median tumor mutation burden was 1.5 mutations per megabase. Whole-study results and caveats: After infusion, TIL clonotypes partly replaced peripheral T cells and declined over months.

This was the immunoSEQ v3 assay. Method: immunoSEQ multiplex PCR; TCRdb's copy keeps in-frame clones and lacks some. The sample records tens of thousands of clones, approximately 86% being singletons. Time point described: pre-treatment sample, taken before nivolumab and TIL therapy. The receptor was isolated from a person aged 25-85 years with non-small cell lung cancer. This sample comprised blood, obtained at baseline.

The CDR3, as DNA: TGTGCCAGCAGTGGTTTGGAGGGAAACTATGGCTACACCTTC. Translation: CASSGLEGNYGYTF. J is TRBJ1-2 and V is TRBV25-1; no firm D call. CDR1 and CDR2 (germline): MGHDK, SYGVNS. This CDR3 is built from 14 residues. The V end was cut by 4 bases, the J end by 2 bases, with 11 bases between.